These T cell receptor beta chains were read from a single sample in a study of cytomegalovirus exposure and HLA in healthy donors. Generated by immunoSEQ multiplex PCR, the TCRdb table keeps only in-frame clones and is missing some. The table shows under 150,000 clones, with roughly three quarters occurring only once. What was sequenced was PBMCs. Every receptor here comes from a man aged 30 to 39 in good health and CMV-seronegative. The CDR3 runs from the conserved cysteine through the conserved F or W. The D gene is left open where the match is weak. Clone size appears in some rows only: once, few, many, or a class for an expanded clone.

d_gene,j_gene,abundance,v_gene,CDR3nt,CDR3aa
NA,TRBJ2-7,NA,TRBV6-1,TGTGCCAGCAGTGATGCAGGGAACTACGAGCAGTACTTC,CASSDAGNYEQYF
TRBD1,TRBJ1-4,NA,TRBV29-1,TGCAGCGTCGGCACAGGGGAGAATCATGAAAAACTGTTTTTT,CSVGTGENHEKLFF
NA,TRBJ1-4,few,TRBV2,TGTGCCAGCAAAGCCCAGGGTGGGTGGGATGAAAAACTGTTTTTT,CASKAQGGWDEKLFF
NA,TRBJ2-2,NA,TRBV30,TGTGCCTGGAGTGTAGCCACCGGGGAGCTGTTTTTT,CAWSVATGELFF
TRBD2,TRBJ2-1,NA,TRBV5-1,TGCGCCAGCAGCCTACTAGCGGGAGAGTTCAATGAGCAGTTCTTC,CASSLLAGEFNEQFF
NA,TRBJ1-1,NA,TRBV4-3,TGCGCCAGCAGCCGTCAGGGAAACACTGAAGCTTTCTTT,CASSRQGNTEAFF
NA,TRBJ1-2,few,TRBV30,TGTGCCTGGATCCCGGGGGGCAGCCGTGGCTATGGCTACACCTTC,CAWIPGGSRGYGYTF
NA,TRBJ1-4,few,TRBV30,TGTGCCTGGAGTGGATACAGCTCAACTAATGAAAAACTGTTTTTT,CAWSGYSSTNEKLFF
NA,TRBJ2-3,NA,TRBV12-5,TGTGCTAGTGGTTTAGGTAGCGGACTCACAGATACGCAGTATTTT,CASGLGSGLTDTQYF
NA,TRBJ1-5,NA,TRBV18,TGTGCCAGCTCACCTCTCCCTTGGGGAGCGGGCAATCAGCCCCAGCATTTT,CASSPLPWGAGNQPQHF
NA,TRBJ2-5,NA,TRBV7-8,TGTGCCAGCAACAGCTGGGAGACCCAGTACTTC,CASNSWETQYF
NA,TRBJ1-6,once,TRBV6-5,TGTGCCAGCAGCCCCGCGGGTCCCATCCCCCTCCACTTT,CASSPAGPIPLHF
TRBD1,TRBJ2-2,NA,TRBV29-1,TGCAGCGTTTCCAGACAGGGGGCGTCCACCGGGGAGCTGTTTTTT,CSVSRQGASTGELFF
NA,TRBJ1-1,NA,TRBV2,TGTGCCAGCAGCAGCTGGGGCAACACTGAAGCTTTCTTT,CASSSWGNTEAFF
TRBD1,TRBJ1-1,NA,TRBV6-5,TGTGCCAGCAGTTACTGGACAGGGGCTACTGAAGCTTTCTTT,CASSYWTGATEAFF
NA,TRBJ1-4,few,TRBV7-9,TGTGCCAGCACCCCCCTCTACAGGGAAATCGTGGGTGAAAAACTGTTTTTT,CASTPLYREIVGEKLFF
NA,TRBJ1-2,NA,TRBV5-1,TGCGCCAGCAGCTTCCGCAGGGGAGAGTATGGCTACACCTTC,CASSFRRGEYGYTF
TRBD2,TRBJ2-5,NA,TRBV27,TGTGCCAGCAGTCGCGATAGCGGGGGGGCCCAAGAGACCCAGTACTTC,CASSRDSGGAQETQYF
NA,TRBJ1-4,once,TRBV25-1,TGTGCCAGCAATCCAGGGTCTAGGGGTCGGAATGAAAAACTGTTTTTT,CASNPGSRGRNEKLFF
TRBD1,TRBJ2-5,NA,TRBV15,TGTGCCACCAGCAGAGATTTGGACAGGCCTGACCTTCAAGAGACCCAGTACTTC,CATSRDLDRPDLQETQYF
NA,TRBJ2-7,NA,TRBV5-4,TGTGCCAGCAGCTTGGCCTACGGTAGGGGTAGGGAGGAAGTGGAGCAGTACTTC,CASSLAYGRGREEVEQYF
NA,TRBJ2-7,NA,TRBV30,TGTGCCTGGACCGCAGGGGCGGTCTTCGAGCAGTACTTC,CAWTAGAVFEQYF
NA,TRBJ2-1,few,TRBV7-9,TGTGCCAGCAGCTTAGTAGGGAGCTCCTACAATGAGCAGTTCTTC,CASSLVGSSYNEQFF
TRBD1,TRBJ2-2,NA,TRBV6-1,TGTGCCAGCAAGGGACAGGGAATTGCCGGGGAGCTGTTTTTT,CASKGQGIAGELFF
NA,TRBJ1-1,NA,TRBV6-6,TGTGCCAGCAGTTACTCGATGGGGATCGGACTTGAAGCTTTCTTT,CASSYSMGIGLEAFF
TRBD2,TRBJ2-1,NA,TRBV5-1,TGCGCCAGCAGCGCCGGGACTAGCGGCAATGAGCAGTTCTTC,CASSAGTSGNEQFF
TRBD1,TRBJ2-4,few,TRBV4-1,TGCGCCAGCAGCCAAGGGACAGGGTCCAAAAACATTCAGTACTTC,CASSQGTGSKNIQYF
TRBD1,TRBJ2-7,NA,TRBV7-3,TGTGCCAGCAGCGCCCAGGGGGCTTACCGCGACGAGCAGTACTTC,CASSAQGAYRDEQYF
TRBD2,TRBJ2-3,NA,TRBV27,TGTGCCAGCAGTTTAACAGCGGGAGACACAGATACGCAGTATTTT,CASSLTAGDTDTQYF
NA,TRBJ1-3,few,TRBV7-6,TGTGCCAGCAGCTTAGCTATCTCTGGAAACACCATATATTTT,CASSLAISGNTIYF
NA,TRBJ1-1,few,TRBV5-4,TGTGCCAGCATCCGGACAGTCTCGGGCCTGAACACTGAAGCTTTCTTT,CASIRTVSGLNTEAFF
NA,TRBJ2-2,once,TRBV30,TGTGCCTGGAGTCCTAGGAAAGGGGAGCTGTTTTTT,CAWSPRKGELFF
NA,TRBJ2-3,NA,TRBV11-3,TGTGCCAGCAGCTCGGGGGGCCTCTCCCCTGATACGCAGTATTTT,CASSSGGLSPDTQYF
TRBD2,TRBJ2-1,once,TRBV29-1,TGCAGCGCCACACGACTAGCGGGGGGGAATGAGCAGTTCTTC,CSATRLAGGNEQFF
NA,TRBJ2-7,NA,TRBV10-1,TGCGCCAGCAGTGAGAAAAGGGGGGGACCCTTCTACGAGCAGTACTTC,CASSEKRGGPFYEQYF
TRBD2,TRBJ2-7,NA,TRBV4-3,TGCGCCAGCAGCGAGACTAGCGGCAGCCACCACGAGCAGTACTTC,CASSETSGSHHEQYF
TRBD1,TRBJ2-1,NA,TRBV2,TGTGCCAGCAGGGGGGACAGTTACAATGAGCAGTTCTTC,CASRGDSYNEQFF
NA,TRBJ1-3,few,TRBV7-6,TGTGCCAGCAGCACCCTACGGAGGGACTCTGGAAACACCATATATTTT,CASSTLRRDSGNTIYF
NA,TRBJ1-2,NA,TRBV19,TGTGCCAGTAGTATAGCCGTCCTCGCGTATGGCTACACCTTC,CASSIAVLAYGYTF
TRBD1,TRBJ2-1,few,TRBV6-4,TGTGCCAGCAGCCCCGCAGGGGGCTCCTACAATGAGCAGTTCTTC,CASSPAGGSYNEQFF
TRBD1,TRBJ1-1,NA,TRBV28,TGTGCCAGCAGTCCCCTCCCGGGACAGGGGGTAAGGACTGAAGCTTTCTTT,CASSPLPGQGVRTEAFF
NA,TRBJ1-1,NA,TRBV6-1,TGTGCCAGCGAGCCCGGGGGCACTGAAGCTTTCTTT,CASEPGGTEAFF
NA,TRBJ1-4,NA,TRBV6-1,TGTGCCAGCAGCCCGGACGGTCGGGGTGAAAAACTGTTTTTT,CASSPDGRGEKLFF
NA,TRBJ2-3,NA,TRBV5-1,TGCGCCAGCAGCTTAGAGGAAGATCATACGCAGTATTTT,CASSLEEDHTQYF
NA,TRBJ2-7,few,TRBV6-1,TGTGCCAGCAGTGAAATTTGGCAGGGGTTGATCTACGAGCAGTACTTC,CASSEIWQGLIYEQYF
NA,TRBJ2-3,NA,TRBV5-1,TGCGCCAGCAGTCCGGAGCGAGGCAGCATATCGGATACGCAGTATTTT,CASSPERGSISDTQYF
TRBD2,TRBJ2-5,once,TRBV5-6,TGTGCCAGCAGCTTGTGGCGGGAGGGCGGAGAGACCCAGTACTTC,CASSLWREGGETQYF
TRBD1,TRBJ1-4,once,TRBV7-2,TGTGCCAGCAGCTGGTCAGGGGGTATCGCTGAAAAACTGTTTTTT,CASSWSGGIAEKLFF
NA,TRBJ2-3,NA,TRBV20-1,TGCAGTGCTAGTCGTCCAGATACGCAGTATTTT,CSASRPDTQYF
NA,TRBJ1-2,NA,TRBV4-3,TGCGCCAGCAGCCAAGTCACGGGCTATGGCTACACCTTC,CASSQVTGYGYTF
TRBD2,TRBJ2-7,few,TRBV28,TGTGCCAGCAGTTCTATAGCGGGGGTCTCCTACGAGCAGTACTTC,CASSSIAGVSYEQYF
NA,TRBJ1-2,NA,TRBV11-3,TGTGCCAGCAGTTCAGGGGTCTCCCTTAACCACAGCTACACCTTC,CASSSGVSLNHSYTF
TRBD1,TRBJ1-4,NA,TRBV13,TGTGCCAGCAGCGAAACGACAGGGGCAAATGAAAAACTGTTTTTT,CASSETTGANEKLFF
TRBD1,TRBJ2-7,NA,TRBV28,TGTGCCAGCACCCAAGGACAGGACTCCTACGAGCAGTACTTC,CASTQGQDSYEQYF
TRBD1,TRBJ2-7,NA,TRBV6-5,TGTGCCAGCAGTCAGGGGGCAGAAGAGCAGTACTTC,CASSQGAEEQYF
TRBD1,TRBJ2-7,NA,TRBV4-3,TGCGCCAGCAGCCCAGGGACAGGGCCTACCTACGAGCAGTACTTC,CASSPGTGPTYEQYF
NA,TRBJ1-1,once,TRBV5-8,TGTGCCAGCAGCCGACTCCCCCGGGCTTTCTTT,CASSRLPRAFF
NA,TRBJ1-2,NA,TRBV27,TGTGCCAGCAGTTTAACCCCCGGGGGGATAAACTATGGCTACACCTTC,CASSLTPGGINYGYTF
TRBD2,TRBJ2-1,NA,TRBV7-9,TGTGCCAGTAACACCCTAGGGACTAGCGGGAGGCAAGCCTACAATGAGCAGTTCTTC,CASNTLGTSGRQAYNEQFF
TRBD2,TRBJ2-3,NA,TRBV27,TGTGCCAGCGGTTTAGCGGGAGGCACAGATACGCAGTATTTT,CASGLAGGTDTQYF